The clone carrying this T cell receptor beta chain was seen more than once but under ten times. Its antigen is as yet unknown. The record originates from a study of cytotoxic CD8 clonotypes in ibrutinib-treated CLL. Study findings and constraints: Baseline levels were approached again at progression, after clonality had risen at ibrutinib response.

The data were produced by immunoSEQ multiplex PCR, yet TCRdb's version contains in-frame clones alone and is incomplete. Of fewer than 50,000 clones listed, 53% were seen once; the top ten hold approximately 32%. The CDR3 has 13 residues. V lost 0 bases and J lost 5, with 6 bases in between. Germline V gives CDR1 MNHEY, CDR2 SMNVEV (reference sequence). The rearrangement joins TRBV27 to TRBJ2-3, with unresolved D. The specimen comprised PBMCs, sampled after 12 months of ibrutinib treatment. This clonotype was sampled from a human donor with chronic lymphocytic leukemia. Here the CDR3 DNA reads TGTGCCAGCAGTTTATCGTGGGGAGATACGCAGTATTTT. It translates to CASSLSWGDTQYF.